The present TCR beta chain was sequenced within a study of shared clonotypes between healthy human individuals. Clones were read by immunoSEQ multiplex PCR, and TCRdb kept only the in-frame ones, dropping some. The repertoire has 2,500,000 or so clones, approximately 90% of them found once; the top ten carry around 0.35%. V lost 8 bases and J lost 6, with 19 bases in between. The CDR3 has 15 amino acids. Germline V gene lookup returns CDR1 MGHDK and CDR2 SYGVNS. Specimen: naive CD4+ T cells from PBMCs. Subset indicated: CD45RA+ positively selected. The chain is built from TRBV25-1 and TRBJ1-4; D may be TRBD1 (6 bases). This receptor was taken from a man in his late teens or twenties in good health. Some clones in this sample may be carry-over from other donors' samples. The CDR3 reads CASGGAGAGDEKLFF. The CDR3 coding sequence is TGTGCCAGCGGAGGGGCAGGGGCCGGGGATGAAAAACTGTTTTTT.